Following are 18 T cell receptor beta chains from one sample sequenced in a study of T-cell memory formation after mild COVID-19. One entry per CDR3 protein results from TCRdb running MiXCR on the 5' RACE reads. The table shows about 110,000 distinct CDR3 sequences, with approximately 13% occurring only once. Sequenced: PBMCs or a T cell subset sorted from them (not recorded which). These receptors were obtained from an adult woman who had mild COVID-19 (a few samples of this study predate the infection). Cell type and time point are not known.

This clonotype was detected a few times. The rearrangement uses TRBV3-1 and TRBJ2-1; TRBD2 matches at 15 bases. CDR1 LGHDT and CDR2 YNNKEL come from the germline V gene (reference sequence). The junction had 4 bases not matched to a gene; V was cut back by 4 bases and J by 6 bases. The CDR3 runs to 16 residues. The CDR3 bases are TGTGCCAGCAGCCCGGGACTAGCGGGAGGATCCAATGAGCAGTTCTTC. It specifies CASSPGLAGGSNEQFF.

This clonotype was found many times. The chain links TRBV7-9 to TRBJ2-1; the match to TRBD2 covers 12 bases. V trimming: 3 bases; J trimming: 0 bases; junction bases outside the gene matches: 9. CDR1 and CDR2 from the germline V gene are SEHNR and FQNEAQ (reference sequence). The CDR3 has 19 residues. The CDR3 sequence is CASSFRTSGTYGSYNEQFF. The CDR3 region has the DNA TGTGCCAGCAGCTTCCGGACTAGCGGGACCTACGGCTCCTACAATGAGCAGTTCTTC. Complete variable domain (other parts from reference TRBV7-9 and TRBJ2-1): DTGVSQNPRHKITKRGQNVTFRCDPISEHNRLYWYRQTLGQGPEFLTYFQNEAQLEKSRLLSDRFSAERPKGSFSTLEIQRTEQGDSAMYLCASSFRTSGTYGSYNEQFFGPGTRLTVL.

The chain couples TRBV21-1 to TRBJ2-7; the D call TRBD2 from the table was never checked on the DNA. TRBV21-1 is noted as a pseudogene. The CDR3 loop spans 14 amino acids. DNA for the CDR3: TGTGCCAGAACACTAGTATTTGTTTTCTACGAGCAGTACTTC. It codes for CARTLVFVFYEQYF.

Only a few counts were recorded for this clonotype. V is TRBV15 and J is TRBJ1-4, with D uncertain. Germline loops: CDR1 LNHNV, CDR2 YYDKDF (reference sequence). The CDR3 is 14 residues long. V lost 0 bases, J lost 13 bases, and 15 bases lay in between. In DNA form, the CDR3 reads TGTGCCACCAGCAGAGATGAGATGGGAAAAAGACTGTTTTTT. The encoded protein is CATSRDEMGKRLFF.

This rearrangement joins TRBV4-1 to TRBJ1-2; 7 bases are a match to TRBD1. With 0 bases clipped from V and 4 bases from J, the junction kept 5 bases outside the gene matches. Germline CDR1 reads MGHRA; CDR2 reads YSYEKL. The CDR3 is 15 residues long. As DNA, the CDR3 is TGCGCCAGCAGCCAAGATCAGACAGGGAGCTATGGCTACACCTTC. It codes for CASSQDQTGSYGYTF.

A few counts support this clonotype. The chain is built from TRBV14 and TRBJ2-1, with 7 bases that match TRBD1. Trimming cost V 6 bases and J 2 bases; bases outside gene matches: 10. The CDR3 sequence is 16 residues long. Germline V lookup: CDR1 SGHDN, CDR2 FVKESK. The CDR3, as DNA: TGTGCCAGCAGGGATTTCCGGGACAGTCCCTACAATGAGCAGTTCTTC. This translates into CASRDFRDSPYNEQFF.

The J gene is TRBJ1-1, the V gene TRBV9; D might be TRBD1 (5 bases). Germline V gene data show CDR1 as SGDLS and CDR2 as YYNGEE. This CDR3 has 17 residues. V lost 0 bases and J 4 bases, leaving 19 bases between the germline ends. In DNA form, the CDR3 reads TGTGCCAGCAGCGTAGTAAGTGCCAGGGAAGGATCCACTGAAGCTTTCTTT. Amino acids: CASSVVSAREGSTEAFF.

V gene TRBV5-8 combines with J gene TRBJ1-1; 9 bases match TRBD1. There are 15 residues in the CDR3. The ends lost 3 bases at V and 8 bases at J; junction bases unmatched: 11. Germline CDR1 and CDR2: SGHTS and YDEGEE. The CDR3 is CASSWTGVGDAEAFF. CDR3 bases: TGTGCCAGCAGCTGGACAGGGGTCGGCGACGCAGAAGCTTTCTTT.

V and J are TRBV7-9 and TRBJ2-3; no clear D gene. Per the germline V gene, CDR1 is SEHNR and CDR2 is FQNEAQ (reference sequence). This CDR3 contains 15 residues. Trimming stripped 1 base from V and 2 bases from J, with 10 bases between. The CDR3 sequence is CASSLGALHTDTQYF. CDR3 DNA sequence: TGTGCCAGCAGCTTAGGGGCATTACACACAGATACGCAGTATTTT. Together with reference TRBV7-9 and TRBJ2-3, the CDR3 gives the full variable domain: DTGVSQNPRHKITKRGQNVTFRCDPISEHNRLYWYRQTLGQGPEFLTYFQNEAQLEKSRLLSDRFSAERPKGSFSTLEIQRTEQGDSAMYLCASSLGALHTDTQYFGPGTRLTVL.

The V gene is TRBV4-1, the J gene TRBJ2-7; maybe TRBD1 (7 bases). This CDR3 has 15 amino acids. Germline V gene sequence: CDR1 MGHRA, CDR2 YSYEKL. Between the trimmed V and J ends, which lost 2 bases and 0 bases, there was a span of 11 bases. This CDR3 is CASSQWGDSSYEQYF. The CDR3 DNA sequence: TGCGCCAGCAGCCAATGGGGGGACAGCTCCTACGAGCAGTACTTC.

This chain uses TRBV11-1 with TRBJ1-1, with D possibly matching TRBD1 (6 bases). Trimming shortened V by 2 bases and J by 5 bases, and 12 bases separated the two germline ends. Germline values: CDR1 SGHAT, CDR2 FQDESV (reference sequence). The CDR3 is made up of 14 amino acids. The CDR3 DNA is TGTGCCAGCAGCTTAAAAGTGACAGGAACTGAAGCTTTCTTT. Encoded protein: CASSLKVTGTEAFF.

The sample holds a few counts of this clonotype. The genes are TRBV4-1 and TRBJ1-6, with D possibly being TRBD1 (5 bases). This CDR3 region has 17 residues. Between the trimmed V and J ends, which lost 1 base and 1 base, there was a span of 11 bases. Germline CDR1 MGHRA, CDR2 YSYEKL. The CDR3 nucleotides are TGCGCCAGCAGCCAAGGCGGGGGTCGTTCCTATAATTCACCCCTCCACTTT. Residues: CASSQGGGRSYNSPLHF.

This clonotype came up a few times. The chain employs TRBV6-2 or TRBV6-3 and TRBJ1-1; maybe TRBD1 (5 bases). Germline-derived CDR1 and CDR2 are MNHEY and SVGEGT. V dropped 6 bases and J dropped 1 base, with 9 bases sitting between them. The CDR3 sequence is 13 residues long. The CDR3 sequence is CASSPTENTEAFF. CDR3 nucleotide sequence: TGTGCCAGCAGCCCGACAGAGAACACTGAAGCTTTCTTT.

The gene calls are TRBV4-3 and TRBJ2-2; possibly TRBD1 for D (5 bases). Trimming took off 0 bases at V and 4 bases at J, with 21 bases between the two ends. The CDR3 spans 19 residues. Germline CDR1 LGHNA, CDR2 YSLEER. CDR3 amino acids: CASSQEMGWAGSPTGELFF. The CDR3 region has the DNA TGCGCCAGCAGCCAAGAAATGGGCTGGGCAGGGTCCCCCACCGGGGAGCTGTTTTTT.

This clonotype was seen a few times. The rearrangement links TRBV4-3 to TRBJ2-1, with no clear D. In germline, CDR1 is LGHNA, CDR2 YSLEER. The CDR3 totals 13 residues. The V and J ends lost 0 bases and 10 bases respectively, with 10 bases between them. This chain's CDR3 is CASSQDKAREQFF. The CDR3 DNA sequence: TGCGCCAGCAGCCAAGATAAAGCCAGAGAGCAGTTCTTC.

The rearrangement uses TRBV7-6 and TRBJ2-3; 10 nucleotides align to TRBD2. The V and J ends lost 5 bases and 0 bases, in that order; junction bases with no gene match: 5. There are 16 residues in the CDR3. CDR1 and CDR2 (germline): SGHVS, FNYEAQ. CDR3: CASSTLAGASTDTQYF. CDR3 DNA sequence: TGTGCCAGCAGCACTCTAGCGGGGGCTAGCACAGATACGCAGTATTTT.

There are a few counts of this clonotype. The CDR3 loop is CASSLIPGGPEEQYF. In DNA form, the CDR3 reads TGTGCCAGCAGCTTGATCCCGGGAGGGCCGGAAGAGCAGTACTTC. The chain employs TRBV5-4 and TRBJ2-7; TRBD2 matches 8 bases. This CDR3 contains 15 residues. Losses at the gene ends were 1 base for V and 7 bases for J; bases not matched to a gene: 10. The germline CDR1 and CDR2 sequences are SGHNT and YYREEE (reference sequence). Full variable domain (outside the CDR3, taken from reference TRBV5-4 and TRBJ2-7): ETGVTQSPTHLIKTRGQQVTLRCSSQSGHNTVSWYQQALGQGPQFIFQYYREEENGRGNFPPRFSGLQFPNYSSELNVNALELDDSALYLCASSLIPGGPEEQYFGPGTRLTVT.

The chain combines TRBV4-2 with TRBJ2-1; 9 bases line up with TRBD1. The ends lost 1 base at V and 6 bases at J; junction bases unmatched: 4. Germline assignment: CDR1 LGHNA and CDR2 YNFKEQ. The CDR3 is 15 amino acids. The CDR3 nucleotides read TGTGCCAGCAGCCAAGCTCCGGGACAGGGCAATGAGCAGTTCTTC. The encoded protein is CASSQAPGQGNEQFF.